The 30 T cell receptor beta chains below all came from one sample that was sequenced in a study of T cell responses to AZD1222 COVID-19 vaccine. The protocol was immunoSEQ multiplex PCR, while the TCRdb copy is restricted to in-frame clones and leaves out a portion. Of 95,000 to 110,000 clones listed, 89% are singletons. This specimen consisted of peripheral blood, obtained on day 0 of AZD1222 vaccination. The receptors derive from an adult in good health.

The rearrangement links TRBV28 to TRBJ2-7, with D possibly TRBD1 on 7 matching bases. Germline V CDR1 and CDR2: MDHEN, SYDVKM. The V end lost 2 bases, the J end lost 3 bases, and 14 bases lay between the germline ends. The CDR3 has 15 amino acids. This chain's CDR3 is CASSLAGQSSYEQYF. DNA of the CDR3: TGTGCCAGCAGTTTAGCGGGACAGTCAAGCTACGAGCAGTACTTC. Filled out from reference TRBV28 and TRBJ2-7, the complete variable domain reads DVKVTQSSRYLVKRTGEKVFLECVQDMDHENMFWYRQDPGLGLRLIYFSYDVKMKEKGDIPEGYSVSREKKERFSLILESASTNQTSMYLCASSLAGQSSYEQYFGPGTRLTVT.

This chain uses TRBV27 with TRBJ1-2; D not resolved. Deletions cut 7 bases from V and 4 bases from J, with 10 bases between. CDR3 length: 12 residues. Per the germline V gene, CDR1 is MNHEY and CDR2 is SMNVEV (reference sequence). This chain's CDR3 is CASTTWGYGYTF. In DNA, the CDR3 is TGTGCCAGCACCACTTGGGGCTATGGCTACACCTTC.

The DNA for the CDR3 is TGTGCCAGCAGCGTTGCGGCTCCTAGCACAGATACGCAGTATTTT. Its protein product is CASSVAAPSTDTQYF. The rearrangement uses TRBV9 and TRBJ2-3; D uncertain. CDR3 length: 15 residues. Trimming left V 2 bases short and J 0 bases short, with 10 bases between. Germline V gene sequence: CDR1 SGDLS, CDR2 YYNGEE.

This clone was observed once. CDR3 DNA: TGTGCCTGGACAGGACTAGCAGGGAACACCGGGGAGCTGTTTTTT. This translates into CAWTGLAGNTGELFF. The V gene is TRBV30, the J gene TRBJ2-2; TRBD2 matches at 8 bases. Germline CDR1 reads GTSNPN; CDR2 reads SVGIG (reference sequence). The length of the CDR3 is 15 residues. Losses at the gene ends were 4 bases for V and 1 base for J; bases not matched to a gene: 5. Based on the CDR3 plus reference TRBV30 and TRBJ2-2, the full variable domain is SQTIHQWPATLVQPVGSPLSLECTVEGTSNPNLYWYRQAAGRGLQLLFYSVGIGQISSEVPQNLSASRPQDRQFILSSKKLLLSDSGFYLCAWTGLAGNTGELFFGEGSRLTVL.

The chain is built from TRBV19 and TRBJ2-1; 8 bases fit TRBD2. V dropped 3 bases and J dropped 3; count of bases not matched to a gene: 10. In germline, CDR1 is LNHDA, CDR2 SQIVND (reference sequence). This CDR3 comprises 17 residues. CDR3 loop: CASSMGTGGTSYNEQFF. In nucleotides, the CDR3 is TGTGCCAGTAGTATGGGGACGGGCGGGACTAGCTACAATGAGCAGTTCTTC.

The chain uses TRBV5-4 and TRBJ1-3; 7 bases are a match to TRBD1. There are 14 residues in the CDR3. Trimming at V came to 4 bases and at J to 7 bases, leaving 8 bases not matched to a gene. Germline V gene lookup returns CDR1 SGHNT and CDR2 YYREEE (reference sequence). The CDR3 here is CASSAATGRNTIYF. CDR3 bases: TGTGCCAGCAGCGCCGCGACAGGGCGGAACACCATATATTTT.

About this clone: Other DNA sequences within the sample encode an identical CDR3. This chain connects TRBV5-1 to TRBJ2-7, with D maybe TRBD1 (6 bases). Germline CDR1 SGHRS, CDR2 YFSETQ. With 2 bases removed from V and 1 base from J, the gap between germline ends came to 7 bases. The CDR3 totals 13 residues. The CDR3 protein is CASSLQGSYEQYF. The CDR3 DNA sequence: TGCGCCAGCAGCTTACAGGGATCCTACGAGCAGTACTTC.

V gene TRBV28 combines with J gene TRBJ2-1; D is possibly TRBD1 (6 bases). This CDR3 spans 17 amino acids. V was cut by 5 bases and J by 2 bases, with 19 bases left in between. Germline assignment: CDR1 MDHEN and CDR2 SYDVKM. DNA of the CDR3: TGTGCCAGCAGTGACCCAGCGAGACAGGCCGCCTACAATGAGCAGTTCTTC. This translates into CASSDPARQAAYNEQFF.

V and J are TRBV2 and TRBJ2-2, with a tentative D call TRBD1 (6 bases). The CDR3 extends over 14 amino acids. V was trimmed by 11 bases and J by 2 bases, leaving 15 bases between them. The germline gives CDR1 SNHLY, CDR2 FYNNEI. CDR3 protein: CAVRQDFNTGELFF. In nucleotides, the CDR3 is TGTGCCGTCCGACAGGACTTTAACACCGGGGAGCTGTTTTTT.

This chain uses TRBV29-1 with TRBJ1-1; a weak D match, TRBD1 (6 bases). With 7 bases removed from V and 2 bases from J, the gap between germline ends came to 20 bases. Germline V gene lookup returns CDR1 SQVTM and CDR2 ANQGSEA. This CDR3 has 15 residues. The CDR3 DNA reads TGCAGCGCCAAGTTGTTCGGGACAATTAACACTGAAGCTTTCTTT. Its protein product is CSAKLFGTINTEAFF.

This sequence joins TRBV27 and TRBJ2-1, with 12 bases matching TRBD2. The CDR3 is made up of 15 amino acids. The trim removed 6 bases at V and 12 bases at J, leaving 12 bases unmatched. Germline CDR1 reads MNHEY; CDR2 reads SMNVEV (reference sequence). The CDR3 sequence is CASSFQSGLAGRQFF. CDR3 DNA sequence: TGTGCCAGCAGCTTCCAAAGCGGACTAGCGGGAAGGCAGTTCTTC.

The rearrangement uses TRBV24-1 and TRBJ2-7, with D possibly being TRBD1 (5 bases). CDR1 is KGHDR and CDR2 is SFDVKD in the germline V gene. V was pared by 3 bases and J by 2 bases, with 13 bases between. The CDR3 length is 15 residues. This CDR3 reads CATSDPFRDTYEQYF. The CDR3 DNA reads as TGTGCCACCAGTGATCCCTTCAGGGATACCTACGAGCAGTACTTC.

This clone was detected once. One junction end does not reproduce the germline sequence, and a read error may be involved. The V and J genes are TRBV5-1 and TRBJ1-4; the match to TRBD1 covers 7 bases. Germline CDR1 and CDR2: SGHRS and YFSETQ. CDR3 length: 16 amino acids. CDR3 sequence reads: CASSLTGTVRSERLFF. In nucleotides, the CDR3 is TGCGCCAGCAGCTTGACGGGGACAGTGAGGAGTGAAAGACTGTTTTTT.

This chain uses TRBV4-3 with TRBJ2-1, with 7 positions matching TRBD2. Germline lookup yields CDR1 LGHNA and CDR2 YSLEER. With V trimmed by 0 bases and J by 15 bases, 8 bases remained unmatched. The CDR3 spans 13 residues. CDR3 residues: CASSQESGRRLFF. CDR3 DNA: TGCGCCAGCAGCCAAGAGTCCGGGAGGCGCCTGTTCTTC.

This chain joins TRBV28 and TRBJ2-7; tentative D call: TRBD2 (6 bases). Trimming stripped 8 bases from V and 1 base from J, with 27 bases between. CDR1 MDHEN and CDR2 SYDVKM come from the germline V gene. The CDR3 is 18 residues long. The CDR3 DNA reads TGTGCCAGCCCCCCCCGCAAAGGGCAAGAGCGGGTATCCTACGAGCAGTACTTC. Translating gives CASPPRKGQERVSYEQYF. The variable domain in full, completed from reference TRBV28 and TRBJ2-7, reads DVKVTQSSRYLVKRTGEKVFLECVQDMDHENMFWYRQDPGLGLRLIYFSYDVKMKEKGDIPEGYSVSREKKERFSLILESASTNQTSMYLCASPPRKGQERVSYEQYFGPGTRLTVT.

V and J are TRBV9 and TRBJ2-2; TRBD1 is a possible D gene (5 bases). Germline CDR1 SGDLS, CDR2 YYNGEE. This CDR3 spans 14 amino acids. V lost 0 bases, J lost 6 bases, and 9 bases lay in between. The CDR3 is CASSVAREAGELFF. The CDR3 bases are TGTGCCAGCAGCGTAGCCAGGGAAGCCGGGGAGCTGTTTTTT.

The V and J genes are TRBV18 and TRBJ1-6, with D uncertain. Germline V gene sequence: CDR1 KGHSH, CDR2 LQKENI. V was shortened by 0 bases and J by 0 bases, with 3 bases between the two germline ends. The CDR3 is 15 amino acids. The chain's CDR3 is CASSPPSSYNSPLHF. As DNA, the CDR3 is TGTGCCAGCTCACCACCTAGCTCCTATAATTCACCCCTCCACTTT.

A single count supports this clone. The chain is built from TRBV5-1 and TRBJ1-3; D is ambiguous. Trimming left V 0 bases short and J 3 bases short, with 10 bases between. In germline, CDR1 is SGHRS, CDR2 YFSETQ. The CDR3 runs to 15 residues. The CDR3 loop reads CASSLEGGYGNTIYF. Written as DNA, the CDR3 is TGCGCCAGCAGCTTGGAAGGAGGATATGGAAACACCATATATTTT.

The rearrangement links TRBV2 to TRBJ2-2; TRBD1 agrees at 9 bases. The CDR3 is 15 amino acids. The V gene's germline CDR1 is SNHLY and CDR2 FYNNEI. Trimming took 6 bases from V and 3 from J; bases not matched to a gene: 5. CDR3 sequence (DNA): TGTGCCAGCAGGAAACAGGGGGCGGACACCGGGGAGCTGTTTTTT. The encoded protein is CASRKQGADTGELFF.

The chain is built from TRBV9 and TRBJ2-1; perhaps TRBD2 as D (5 bases). The CDR3 is 15 amino acids. Trimming cost V 2 bases and J 4 bases, with 13 bases left between them. CDR1 is SGDLS, CDR2 YYNGEE, per germline. CDR3 loop: CASSVNGIGYNEQFF. The CDR3 coding sequence is TGTGCCAGCAGCGTCAACGGGATCGGGTACAATGAGCAGTTCTTC.

This clone appeared a single time. The chain joins TRBV7-2 to TRBJ2-5; D not resolved. CDR3 size: 14 residues. Trimming pared 5 bases from V and 2 bases from J, leaving 12 bases between. Germline V gives CDR1 SGHTA, CDR2 FQGNSA. This CDR3 reads CASSRVVRQETQYF. For the CDR3, the DNA is TGTGCCAGCAGCCGGGTCGTGCGGCAAGAGACCCAGTACTTC.

The chain uses TRBV19 and TRBJ1-5; no clear D gene. This CDR3 is 13 amino acids long. Germline loops: CDR1 LNHDA, CDR2 SQIVND (reference sequence). Trimming shortened V by 5 bases and J by 9 bases, and 14 bases separated the two germline ends. CDR3 sequence (DNA): TGTGCCAGTAGTCCCACATCACCGGGGCCCCAGCATTTT. As protein: CASSPTSPGPQHF.

The chain joins TRBV19 to TRBJ1-5; possible D gene TRBD1, 5 bases. The germline V gene encodes CDR1 LNHDA and CDR2 SQIVND (reference sequence). The germline V and J ends were trimmed by 0 bases and 2 bases, with 11 bases remaining between them. CDR3 length: 16 residues. This chain's CDR3 is CASSIDRVGGNQPQHF. The CDR3 nucleotides are TGTGCCAGTAGTATAGATCGGGTGGGGGGCAATCAGCCCCAGCATTTT. Combining the CDR3 with reference TRBV19 and TRBJ1-5 gives the whole variable domain DGGITQSPKYLFRKEGQNVTLSCEQNLNHDAMYWYRQDPGQGLRLIYYSQIVNDFQKGDIAEGYSVSREKKESFPLTVTSAQKNPTAFYLCASSIDRVGGNQPQHFGDGTRLSIL.

V is TRBV7-9 and J is TRBJ1-2, with D hard to call. Germline V gives CDR1 SEHNR, CDR2 FQNEAQ (reference sequence). This CDR3 comprises 15 residues. Trimming removed 1 base at V and 4 bases at J, with 13 bases between. CDR3 coding DNA: TGTGCCAGCAGCTTAGGGACGGCAGGAGTCTATGGCTACACCTTC. It specifies CASSLGTAGVYGYTF.

DNA for the CDR3: TGTGCCAGCAGTTTAGAACTAGCGGAGAGGAAGGACAATGAGCAGTTCTTC. As protein: CASSLELAERKDNEQFF. This sequence joins TRBV28 and TRBJ2-1; TRBD2 aligns across 8 bases. CDR1 MDHEN and CDR2 SYDVKM come from the germline V gene. This CDR3 is 17 amino acids long. V was clipped by 2 bases and J by 5 bases; unmatched bases: 11.

The gene calls are TRBV24-1 and TRBJ2-3, with 9 bases fitting TRBD1. Germline CDR1 is KGHDR and CDR2 is SFDVKD. Trimming took 1 base from V and 2 from J; bases not matched to a gene: 6. CDR3 length: 17 residues. This CDR3 is CATSDFGGTGPTDTQYF. In DNA, the CDR3 is TGTGCCACCAGTGATTTCGGCGGGACAGGGCCCACAGATACGCAGTATTTT.

This rearrangement joins TRBV5-4 to TRBJ2-6, with 8 bases aligning to TRBD1. Per germline, CDR1 SGHNT and CDR2 YYREEE (reference sequence). CDR3 length equals 19 residues. V dropped 4 bases and J dropped 0; count of bases not matched to a gene: 12. DNA of the CDR3: TGTGCCAGCAGCCCCCGGGGCGGACAGGGAGGCTCTGGGGCCAACGTCCTGACTTTC. It encodes CASSPRGGQGGSGANVLTF.

J is TRBJ1-6 and V is TRBV5-1, with a tentative D call TRBD1 (5 bases). Germline V gene lookup returns CDR1 SGHRS and CDR2 YFSETQ. CDR3 size: 15 residues. The germline V and J ends were trimmed by 0 bases and 8 bases, with 12 bases remaining between them. CDR3 in DNA: TGCGCCAGCAGCTTGGATGGGGGGTACGATTCACCCCTCCACTTT. It translates to CASSLDGGYDSPLHF.

V gene TRBV29-1 combines with J gene TRBJ2-1; 9 bases align to TRBD2. Germline assignment: CDR1 SQVTM and CDR2 ANQGSEA. The length of the CDR3 is 16 residues. After removal of 7 bases from V and 2 bases from J, the junction contained 12 bases not matched to a gene. DNA for the CDR3: TGCAGCGCCGCGAGACTAGCGGCTGGGACCTACAATGAGCAGTTCTTC. This translates into CSAARLAAGTYNEQFF.

This clone has more than one count but fewer than ten. The genes are TRBV6-2 or TRBV6-3 and TRBJ2-1; the match to TRBD2 covers 9 bases. The CDR3 is 19 amino acids. J was trimmed by 14 bases and V by 6 bases; bases with no gene match: 29. The germline V gene encodes CDR1 MNHEY and CDR2 SVGEGT. The CDR3 DNA is TGTGCCAGCAGCCGCGTAGCGGGGGTGATCCTAGGGGTAGGTGGGATAGAGTTCTTC. It translates to CASSRVAGVILGVGGIEFF.